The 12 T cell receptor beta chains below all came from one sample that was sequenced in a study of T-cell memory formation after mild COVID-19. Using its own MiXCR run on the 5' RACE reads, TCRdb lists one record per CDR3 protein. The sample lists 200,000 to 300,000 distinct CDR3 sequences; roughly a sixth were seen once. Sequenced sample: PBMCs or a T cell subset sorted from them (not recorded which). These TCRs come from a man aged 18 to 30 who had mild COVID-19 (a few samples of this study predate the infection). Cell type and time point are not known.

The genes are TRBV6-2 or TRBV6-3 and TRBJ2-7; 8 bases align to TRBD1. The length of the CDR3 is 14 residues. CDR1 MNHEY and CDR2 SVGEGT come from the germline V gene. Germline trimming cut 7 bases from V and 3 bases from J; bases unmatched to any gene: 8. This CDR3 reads CASIPGQDHYEQYF. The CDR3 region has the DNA TGTGCCAGCATCCCGGGACAGGACCACTACGAGCAGTACTTC.

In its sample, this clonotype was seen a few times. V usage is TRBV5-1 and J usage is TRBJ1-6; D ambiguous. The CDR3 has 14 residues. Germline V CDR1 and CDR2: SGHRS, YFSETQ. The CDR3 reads CASNDASYNSPLHF. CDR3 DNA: TGCGCTTCAAACGACGCCTCCTATAATTCACCCCTCCACTTT.

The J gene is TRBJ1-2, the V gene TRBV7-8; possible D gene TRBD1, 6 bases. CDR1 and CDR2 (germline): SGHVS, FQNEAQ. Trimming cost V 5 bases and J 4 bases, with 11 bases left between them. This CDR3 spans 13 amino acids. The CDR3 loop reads CASSPGTSYGYTF. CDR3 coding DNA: TGTGCCAGCAGCCCAGGGACAAGCTATGGCTACACCTTC.

The CDR3 nucleotides read TGCGCCAGCAGCCGGGGGACCTACGAGCAGTACGTC. The encoded protein is CASSRGTYEQYV. The rearrangement joins TRBV5-1 to TRBJ2-7; a weak D match, TRBD2 (6 bases). The CDR3 is 12 amino acids. Trimming removed 4 bases from V and 2 bases from J, with 7 bases in between. The germline V gene has CDR1 SGHRS and CDR2 YFSETQ.

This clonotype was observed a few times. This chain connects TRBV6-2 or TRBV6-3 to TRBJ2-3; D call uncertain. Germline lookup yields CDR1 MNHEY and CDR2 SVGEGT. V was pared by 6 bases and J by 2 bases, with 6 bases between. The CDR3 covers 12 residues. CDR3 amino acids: CASRKATDTQYF. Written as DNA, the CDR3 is TGTGCCAGCAGAAAAGCCACAGATACGCAGTATTTT.

In DNA form, the CDR3 reads TGTGCCAGCTCACCCAAAAGGAGACAGGGATTACGGTCACCCCTCCACTTT. Amino acid sequence: CASSPKRRQGLRSPLHF. V is TRBV18 and J is TRBJ1-6, with 7 bases fitting TRBD1. The CDR3 is made up of 17 amino acids. Losses at the gene ends were 3 bases for V and 10 bases for J; bases not matched to a gene: 15. From germline, CDR1 is KGHSH and CDR2 LQKENI.

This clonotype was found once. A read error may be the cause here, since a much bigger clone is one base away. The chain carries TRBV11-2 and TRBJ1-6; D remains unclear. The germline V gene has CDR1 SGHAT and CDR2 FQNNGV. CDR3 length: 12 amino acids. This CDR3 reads CDSSLGGSPLHF. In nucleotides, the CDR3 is TGTGACAGCAGCTTGGGAGGATCACCCCTCCACTTT.

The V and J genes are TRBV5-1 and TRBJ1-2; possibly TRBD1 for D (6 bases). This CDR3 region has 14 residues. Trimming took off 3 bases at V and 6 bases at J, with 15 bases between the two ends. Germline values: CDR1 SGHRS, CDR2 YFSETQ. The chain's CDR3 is CASSSTTGTNGYTF. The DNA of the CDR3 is TGCGCCAGCAGCTCAACCACAGGGACTAATGGCTACACCTTC.

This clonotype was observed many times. The CDR3 protein is CASSFGSPTDTQYF. Here the CDR3 DNA reads TGCGCCAGCAGCTTCGGTAGCCCCACAGATACGCAGTATTTT. V and J are TRBV5-1 and TRBJ2-3; D unresolved. The germline V gene encodes CDR1 SGHRS and CDR2 YFSETQ. V was trimmed by 2 bases and J by 2 bases, leaving 9 bases between them. The CDR3 covers 14 residues.

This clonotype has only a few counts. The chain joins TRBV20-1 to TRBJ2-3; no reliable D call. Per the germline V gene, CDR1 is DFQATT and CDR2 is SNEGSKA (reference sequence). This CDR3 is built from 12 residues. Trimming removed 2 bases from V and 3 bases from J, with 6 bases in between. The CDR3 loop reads CSARLGTDTQYF. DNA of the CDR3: TGCAGTGCTAGATTAGGGACAGATACGCAGTATTTT.

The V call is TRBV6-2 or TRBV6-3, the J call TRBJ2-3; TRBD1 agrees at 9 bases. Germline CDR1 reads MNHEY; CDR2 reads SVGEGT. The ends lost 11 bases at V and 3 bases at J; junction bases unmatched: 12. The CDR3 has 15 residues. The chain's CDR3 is CAGKQGADLTDTQYF. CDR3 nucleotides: TGTGCCGGAAAACAGGGGGCGGATTTGACAGATACGCAGTATTTT.

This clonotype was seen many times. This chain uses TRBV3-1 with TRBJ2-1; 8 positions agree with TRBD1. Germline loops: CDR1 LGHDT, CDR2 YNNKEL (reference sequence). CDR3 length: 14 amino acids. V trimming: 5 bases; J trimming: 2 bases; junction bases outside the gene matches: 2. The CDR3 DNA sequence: TGTGCCAGCAGCGGACAGGGACCCTACAATGAGCAGTTCTTC. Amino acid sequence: CASSGQGPYNEQFF.